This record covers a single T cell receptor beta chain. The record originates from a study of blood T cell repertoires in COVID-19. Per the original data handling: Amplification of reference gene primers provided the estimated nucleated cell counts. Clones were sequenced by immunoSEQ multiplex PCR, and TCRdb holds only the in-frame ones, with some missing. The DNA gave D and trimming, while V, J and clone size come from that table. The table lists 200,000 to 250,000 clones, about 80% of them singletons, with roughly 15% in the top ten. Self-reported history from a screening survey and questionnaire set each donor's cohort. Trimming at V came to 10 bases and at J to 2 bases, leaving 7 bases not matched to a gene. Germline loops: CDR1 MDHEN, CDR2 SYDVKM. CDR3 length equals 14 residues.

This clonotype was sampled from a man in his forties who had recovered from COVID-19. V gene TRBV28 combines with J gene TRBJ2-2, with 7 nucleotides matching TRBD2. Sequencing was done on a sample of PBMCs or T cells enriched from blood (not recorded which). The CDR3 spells CATRGTINTGELFF. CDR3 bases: TGTGCCACCCGCGGGACTATAAACACCGGGGAGCTGTTTTTT. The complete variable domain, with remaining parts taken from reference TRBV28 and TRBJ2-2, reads DVKVTQSSRYLVKRTGEKVFLECVQDMDHENMFWYRQDPGLGLRLIYFSYDVKMKEKGDIPEGYSVSREKKERFSLILESASTNQTSMYLCATRGTINTGELFFGEGSRLTVL.